The 13 T cell receptor beta chains in this list originate from one sample, sequenced in a study of T cell responses to AZD1222 COVID-19 vaccine. Assay used: immunoSEQ multiplex PCR; TCRdb lists only in-frame clones, some missing. The repertoire holds 60,000 or so clones, with roughly 84% as singletons. Sample: peripheral blood, taken on day 0 of AZD1222 vaccination. These receptors originate from an adult in good health.

The chain couples TRBV7-2 to TRBJ2-3, with a weak D call TRBD2 (6 bases). Germline loops: CDR1 SGHTA, CDR2 FQGNSA. Trimming shortened V by 4 bases and J by 6 bases, and 11 bases separated the two germline ends. The CDR3 length is 13 residues. Written as DNA, the CDR3 is TGTGCCAGCAGCTGGATGGAGGGTGATACGCAGTATTTT. Residues: CASSWMEGDTQYF.

The chain is built from TRBV7-8 and TRBJ1-1; D unclear. CDR1 SGHVS and CDR2 FQNEAQ come from the germline V gene. V lost 1 base, J lost 7 bases, and 10 bases lay in between. The CDR3 loop spans 13 amino acids. The DNA for the CDR3 is TGTGCCAGCAGCTTAGGCGGATGGTTTGAAGCTTTCTTT. Protein product: CASSLGGWFEAFF.

The chain couples TRBV6-5 to TRBJ1-3; D remains ambiguous. V lost 2 bases to trimming and J lost 4 bases, with 9 bases between them. In germline, CDR1 is MNHEY, CDR2 SVGAGI. This CDR3 is 14 amino acids long. CDR3 loop: CASSYTLRGNTIYF. CDR3 DNA: TGTGCCAGCAGTTACACCTTACGGGGAAACACCATATATTTT.

DNA of the CDR3: TGTGCCAGCAGTGAGTCCGGAAATGAAAAACTGTTTTTT. This sequence encodes CASSESGNEKLFF. The chain couples TRBV6-1 to TRBJ1-4; D gene unclear. The germline gives CDR1 MNHNS, CDR2 SASEGT. This CDR3 region has 13 residues. V shed 3 bases and J shed 5 bases, with 7 bases lying between them.

The genes are TRBV5-6 and TRBJ2-7; D not resolved. Germline assignment: CDR1 SGHDT and CDR2 YYEEEE. CDR3 size: 12 residues. Trimming took 1 base from V and 5 from J, leaving 7 bases between them. CDR3 DNA sequence: TGTGCCAGCAGCTTGCAGTTCGACGAGCAGTACTTC. As protein: CASSLQFDEQYF.

This clone was detected only a few times. The CDR3 loop reads CASSPRDSNIETQYF. The DNA for the CDR3 is TGTGCCAGCTCACCTCGGGACAGCAATATAGAGACCCAGTACTTC. The V gene is TRBV18, the J gene TRBJ2-5; 7 bases fit TRBD1. This CDR3 has 15 amino acids. CDR1 is KGHSH, CDR2 LQKENI, per germline. Trimming at V came to 3 bases and at J to 4 bases, leaving 8 bases not matched to a gene.

The chain has TRBV12-3 or TRBV12-4 and TRBJ1-2; D ambiguous. Trimming took 6 bases from V and 6 from J, leaving 14 bases between them. The CDR3 extends over 13 amino acids. CDR3 coding DNA: TGTGCCAGCAGCCTAGACGGTTTAAATGGCTACACCTTC. The encoded protein is CASSLDGLNGYTF.

Only one count was recorded for this clone. The genes are TRBV5-1 and TRBJ2-6, with unresolved D. Germline V gene lookup returns CDR1 SGHRS and CDR2 YFSETQ. The CDR3 is 14 residues long. V lost 5 bases and J 2 bases, leaving 8 bases between the germline ends. CDR3 amino acids: CASRWDPGANVLTF. In DNA form, the CDR3 reads TGCGCCAGCAGGTGGGATCCTGGGGCCAACGTCCTGACTTTC.

The chain links TRBV19 to TRBJ1-4; 10 bases match TRBD1. The CDR3 spans 15 residues. Germline-derived CDR1 and CDR2 are LNHDA and SQIVND (reference sequence). With 5 bases clipped from V and 3 bases from J, the junction kept 3 bases outside the gene matches. This CDR3 is CASSGDRGANEKLFF. The CDR3 DNA reads TGTGCCAGTAGTGGGGACAGGGGCGCTAATGAAAAACTGTTTTTT.

V gene TRBV11-3 combines with J gene TRBJ1-3; D gene unclear. CDR1 is SGHNT, CDR2 YENEEA, per germline. The CDR3 length is 17 residues. Trimming pared 0 bases from V and 7 bases from J, leaving 19 bases between. The DNA for the CDR3 is TGTGCCAGCAGCTTAGAGGCCTTGGGCCTTCGAGGGAACACCATATATTTT. This codes for CASSLEALGLRGNTIYF.

This clone showed up just once. This sequence joins TRBV2 and TRBJ1-1, with D perhaps matching TRBD1 (6 bases). Germline CDR1 reads SNHLY; CDR2 reads FYNNEI. The CDR3 totals 14 residues. The germline V and J ends were trimmed by 8 bases and 4 bases, with 17 bases remaining between them. CDR3 residues: CASGRQVGSTEAFF. The CDR3 nucleotides are TGTGCCAGCGGGAGACAGGTGGGGAGCACTGAAGCTTTCTTT.

V gene TRBV4-1 combines with J gene TRBJ1-2; D may be TRBD1 (6 bases). The CDR3 has 12 residues. The ends were cut back, 6 bases at V and 6 bases at J, with 11 bases in the middle. Germline CDR1 reads MGHRA; CDR2 reads YSYEKL. The CDR3 loop reads CASRGGGHGYTF. DNA for the CDR3: TGCGCCAGCAGAGGAGGGGGTCATGGCTACACCTTC.

V gene TRBV27 combines with J gene TRBJ2-2; D gene unclear. Germline CDR1 is MNHEY and CDR2 is SMNVEV (reference sequence). This CDR3 spans 14 amino acids. Trimming took 5 bases from V and 2 from J, leaving 9 bases between them. The DNA for the CDR3 is TGTGCCAGCAGTCCTACTACTAACACCGGGGAGCTGTTTTTT. Translation: CASSPTTNTGELFF.